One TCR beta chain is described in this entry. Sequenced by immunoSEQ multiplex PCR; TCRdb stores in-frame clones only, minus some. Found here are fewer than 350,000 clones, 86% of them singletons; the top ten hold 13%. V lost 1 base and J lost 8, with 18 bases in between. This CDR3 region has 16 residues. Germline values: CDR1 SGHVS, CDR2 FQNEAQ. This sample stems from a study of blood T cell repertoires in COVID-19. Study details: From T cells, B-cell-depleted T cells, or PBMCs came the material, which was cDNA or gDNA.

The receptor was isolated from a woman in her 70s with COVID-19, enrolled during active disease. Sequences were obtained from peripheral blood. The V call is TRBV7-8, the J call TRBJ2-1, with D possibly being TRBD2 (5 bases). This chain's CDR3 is CASSLEEIPPRDEQFF. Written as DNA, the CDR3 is TGTGCCAGCAGCTTAGAGGAGATCCCCCCGAGGGATGAGCAGTTCTTC.